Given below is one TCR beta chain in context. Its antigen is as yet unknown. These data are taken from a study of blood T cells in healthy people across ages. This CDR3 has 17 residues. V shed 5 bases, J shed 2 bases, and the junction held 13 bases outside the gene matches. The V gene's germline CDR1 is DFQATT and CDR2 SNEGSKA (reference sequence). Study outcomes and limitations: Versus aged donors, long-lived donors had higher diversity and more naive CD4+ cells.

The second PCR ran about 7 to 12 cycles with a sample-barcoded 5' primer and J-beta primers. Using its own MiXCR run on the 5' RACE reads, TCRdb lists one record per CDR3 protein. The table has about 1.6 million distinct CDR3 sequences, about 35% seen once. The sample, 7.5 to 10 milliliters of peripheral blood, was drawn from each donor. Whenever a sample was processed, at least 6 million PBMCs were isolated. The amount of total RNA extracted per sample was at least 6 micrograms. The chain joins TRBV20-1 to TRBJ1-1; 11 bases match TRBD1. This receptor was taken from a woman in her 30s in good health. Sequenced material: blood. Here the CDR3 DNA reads TGCAGTGCTCGACGGAATGGACAGGGGGCCAGTAACACTGAAGCTTTCTTT. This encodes CSARRNGQGASNTEAFF.